The following is a TCR beta chain sequence with its context. The sample is drawn from a study of cytomegalovirus exposure and HLA in healthy donors. V lost 4 bases to trimming and J lost 4 bases, with 20 bases between them. The CDR3 covers 16 residues. Per the germline V gene, CDR1 is LGHNA and CDR2 is YSLEER. The PCR had 60 Vbeta and 13 Jbeta primers. TCRdb's table, derived via immunoSEQ multiplex PCR, lists solely in-frame clones and lacks some. Of around 180,000 clones detected, about four fifths appear once; the ten largest clones hold approximately 6%. The sequenced sample was PBMCs. The sequence derives from a woman aged 25 to 39 in good health and CMV-seropositive. J is TRBJ2-7 and V is TRBV4-3; a possible D gene is TRBD1 (9 bases). This chain's CDR3 is CASSPGGGQGFYEQYF. For the CDR3, the DNA is TGCGCCAGCAGCCCCGGGGGGGGACAGGGTTTTTACGAGCAGTACTTC.